This record covers a single T cell receptor (beta chain). Its antigen is as yet unknown. This table comes from immunoSEQ multiplex PCR, and its TCRdb copy is limited to in-frame clones, with some not included. The data contain approximately 100,000 clones, approximately 92% of them singletons. The germline gives CDR1 KGHSH, CDR2 LQKENI. Trimming left V 4 bases short and J 6 bases short, with 15 bases between. The CDR3 runs 14 residues. This sample was included in a study of siplizumab effects on memory and regulatory T cells. General study findings and limits: Siplizumab brought about a significant reduction in alloreactive sequences traceable to unstimulated CD4+ memory cells. Sequences below about 10^-5 frequency were poorly captured, and few alloreactive clones mapped to unstimulated subsets. In unstimulated cells, naive T cells appeared more diverse than memory T cells and seemed major alloresponse contributors. Researchers could not give a naive or memory phenotype to roughly 75-96% of proliferating CD4+ or CD8+ clones.

The chain carries TRBV18 and TRBJ2-5, with D possibly matching TRBD1 (7 bases). This TCR came from a human donor in good health. Sequenced: non-Treg CD4+ T cells sorted from blood. CDR3 DNA sequence: TGTGCCAGCTCACGGAGGGGGCAGATGAAGACCCAGTACTTC. Translation: CASSRRGQMKTQYF.